The sequence of this T cell receptor beta chain was determined in a study of response to subunit inactivated influenza vaccine. Study-wide points: The study's authors posited that every seasonal influenza vaccination enlists few new T cells.

TCRdb used MiXCR to reprocess the RT-PCR reads, holding one entry per CDR3 protein. The table records 280,000 or so distinct CDR3 sequences, 20% to 25% of them present only once. This clonotype was counted a few times. Its antigen is undetermined. With 5 bases removed from V and 2 bases from J, the gap between germline ends came to 11 bases. This CDR3 is built from 13 residues. Germline V gives CDR1 SQVTM, CDR2 ANQGSEA. The TCR was taken from a man aged 45-69 years who received an inactivated influenza vaccine. The material was PBMCs from blood, obtained around 22 months after vaccination. V gene TRBV29-1 combines with J gene TRBJ2-3; D is possibly TRBD1 or TRBD2 (6 bases each). This CDR3 reads CSVSGALTDTQYF. The CDR3 coding sequence is TGCAGCGTTTCGGGGGCCCTCACAGATACGCAGTATTTT.